Listed below are T cell receptor beta chains from one sample, sequenced in a study of control samples from healthy donors and cancer patients. TCRdb keeps only in-frame clones here, not all; method: immunoSEQ multiplex PCR. The table includes 65,000 to 85,000 clones, 89% detected once. The source material was PBMCs. These receptors all stem from a woman in her 50s with colorectal cancer. The CDR3 runs from the conserved cysteine through the conserved F or W. The order of the fields is V gene, J gene, D gene, CDR3 protein. The D gene is left open where the match is weak.

TRBV7-2	TRBJ1-3	-	CASSLEVGRSSGNTIYF
TRBV7-9	TRBJ2-1	-	CASSALVEQFF
TRBV6-5	TRBJ1-2	-	CASSYLQGYGYTF
TRBV30	TRBJ2-3	TRBD2	CAWSRSGGYTDTQYF
TRBV5-4	TRBJ1-1	TRBD1	CASSFGTGTEAFF
TRBV25-1	TRBJ1-1	-	CASSEAAMNTEAFF
TRBV15	TRBJ2-3	-	CATTLYRARDTQYF
TRBV5-1	TRBJ2-1	TRBD1	CASSLTGETYNEQFF
TRBV6-5	TRBJ1-5	-	CASSLYVDQPQHF
TRBV19	TRBJ1-2	-	CAVGERANYGYTF
TRBV4-3	TRBJ1-4	TRBD1	CASSPGQGAEKLFF
TRBV9	TRBJ1-2	-	CASSVGGGPSLNYGYTF
TRBV10-1	TRBJ2-3	TRBD1	CASSRDRSKTQYF
TRBV25-1	TRBJ2-1	-	CASSESRVSYNEQFF
TRBV19	TRBJ1-3	TRBD1	CASSPTGESGNTIYF
TRBV18	TRBJ1-2	TRBD1	CASSMDRGDYGYTF
TRBV6-6	TRBJ1-5	-	CATSTGGPQHF
TRBV30	TRBJ1-2	TRBD1	CAWSTTGHGYTF
TRBV2	TRBJ1-1	-	CASRIMAVEAFF
TRBV29-1	TRBJ2-5	TRBD1	CSVTGTAQETQYF
TRBV4-3	TRBJ2-6	TRBD2	CASSQRTSGLRSGANVLTF
TRBV3-1/TRBV3-2	TRBJ1-3	-	CASSPKSSGNTIYF
TRBV18	TRBJ2-2	-	CASSPPTGTVNTGELFF
TRBV7-2	TRBJ1-2	-	CASSRGTAWGYTF
TRBV20-1	TRBJ1-1	-	CSASSRGSGTEAFF
TRBV19	TRBJ2-1	-	CASSIVLYNEQFF
TRBV7-2	TRBJ2-1	-	CASSLDSGTGNEQFF
TRBV19	TRBJ1-6	-	CASTRSDDPGLLQGYNSPLHF
TRBV19	TRBJ1-2	-	CASSSMTTNFDGYTF
TRBV7-8	TRBJ1-1	-	CASSLALEAFF